This T cell receptor beta chain was sequenced during a study of blood T cell repertoires in COVID-19. For the study at large: From the United States, Italy and Spain came samples of acute and convalescent COVID-19. PBMCs, B-cell-depleted T cells, or T cells provided the cDNA or gDNA that made up the material.

Methods used by the authors: Amplification with reference gene primers provided the estimates of nucleated cell counts. Measured with immunoSEQ multiplex PCR; TCRdb has only the in-frame clones, and not every one. For V, J and clone size, that table is used; D and trimming come from the DNA. Of around 320,000 clones in the sample, approximately 90% are singletons; the top ten hold approximately 2.2%. The germline V gene has CDR1 SGHNT and CDR2 YYREEE (reference sequence). This CDR3 comprises 15 residues. Trimming cost V 5 bases and J 0 bases, with 12 bases left between them. In its sample, this clone was seen a few times.

The chain employs TRBV5-4 and TRBJ2-1, with D possibly matching TRBD2 (5 bases). Sequencing input: peripheral blood. The receptor was isolated from a man aged 18 to 29 with active or convalescent COVID-19. The CDR3 protein is CASSLGGGSYNEQFF. DNA for the CDR3: TGTGCCAGCAGTCTCGGAGGAGGCTCCTACAATGAGCAGTTCTTC.